The rows below give T cell receptor beta chains drawn from one sample of a study of cytomegalovirus exposure and HLA in healthy donors. Sequencing was performed with immunoSEQ multiplex PCR; in TCRdb, only in-frame clones are kept and a portion is missing. The sample lists 200,000 to 250,000 clones; approximately 82% were seen once. The sequenced sample consisted of PBMCs. All receptors derive from a woman aged 40 to 50 in good health and CMV-seronegative. Both conserved end residues are part of each CDR3. Each record gives: J gene, D gene, clone size, V gene, CDR3 DNA, CDR3 protein. The D gene is left open where the match is weak. Not all rows give a size; the values are once, few, many and, for expanded clones, a class.

>TRBJ2-7|TRBD1|.|TRBV4-2
TGTGCCAGCAGCTTAGGGACAGAGGGTACCTACGAGCAGTACTTC
CASSLGTEGTYEQYF
>TRBJ1-5|TRBD1|.|TRBV19
TGTGCCAGTAGTACCCGGACAGGGGGCAATCAGCCCCAGCATTTT
CASSTRTGGNQPQHF
>TRBJ1-2|TRBD1|.|TRBV18
TGTGCCAGCTCTGAACGAAGAGACAGGGCTGGATATGGCTACACCTTC
CASSERRDRAGYGYTF
>TRBJ1-6|.|.|TRBV5-4
TGTGCCAGCAGCTCGCAATCCGGGGGGAGGAGGTATAATTCACCCCTCCACTTT
CASSSQSGGRRYNSPLHF
>TRBJ1-1|TRBD1|.|TRBV4-2
TGTGCCAGCAGCCAGGGACAGGGGTATATGGCTGAAGCTTTCTTT
CASSQGQGYMAEAFF
>TRBJ2-5|.|.|TRBV14
TGTGCCAGCAGCCCCCTTTTGGGCGGGGCCCAAGAGACCCAGTACTTC
CASSPLLGGAQETQYF
>TRBJ1-4|TRBD1|.|TRBV30
TGTGCCTGGAGTTATACAGGGGGCACTAATGAAAAACTGTTTTTT
CAWSYTGGTNEKLFF
>TRBJ1-1|TRBD1|.|TRBV4-1
TGCGCCAGCACCTCAATGACAGGGGTAGGAACTGAAGCTTTCTTT
CASTSMTGVGTEAFF
>TRBJ2-3|TRBD1|.|TRBV5-1
TGCGCCAGCAGCTCTTCAGGGGGCGATACAGATACGCAGTATTTT
CASSSSGGDTDTQYF
>TRBJ1-2|.|.|TRBV2
TGTGCCAGCAGTGATCAGTGGGAGAACTATGGCTACACCTTC
CASSDQWENYGYTF
>TRBJ2-7|.|.|TRBV15
TGTGCCACCAGCAGAGAGAGGGGGTCGCGGTCCTACGAGCAGTACTTC
CATSRERGSRSYEQYF
>TRBJ2-5|TRBD1|.|TRBV19
TGTGCCAGTAAGGGCTCAACGGACAGGGTGGAGACCCAGTACTTC
CASKGSTDRVETQYF
>TRBJ2-5|TRBD1|.|TRBV15
TGTGCCACCAGCAGAGGGCAGGACAGGGCCTCAAGTGCCCAGTACTTC
CATSRGQDRASSAQYF
>TRBJ2-1|TRBD2|.|TRBV2
TGTGCCAGCACGGGGGGGAGCTCCTACAATGAGCAGTTCTTC
CASTGGSSYNEQFF
>TRBJ1-1|.|.|TRBV2
TGTGCCAGCAGTGATAGGAACACTGAAGCTTTCTTT
CASSDRNTEAFF
>TRBJ1-6|.|.|TRBV30
TGTGCCTGGAGTGTGGGGCAGGTCTCCTATAATTCACCCCTCCACTTT
CAWSVGQVSYNSPLHF
>TRBJ2-1|TRBD2|.|TRBV7-3
TGTGCCAGCAGCTATAGCGGGGGCGGCGAGCAGTTCTTC
CASSYSGGGEQFF
>TRBJ2-7|TRBD1|.|TRBV7-2
TGTGCCAGCAGCTTAGCGGGGGACAGACTCCGCTACGAGCAGTACTTC
CASSLAGDRLRYEQYF
>TRBJ2-7|TRBD2|once|TRBV27
TGTGCCAGCAGTTTAGGGGTAGCGGGGGACTCCTACGAGCAGTACTTC
CASSLGVAGDSYEQYF
>TRBJ2-7|TRBD2|.|TRBV18
TGTGCCAGCTCACCATCACCGGGGGGATCCTACGAGCAGTACTTC
CASSPSPGGSYEQYF
>TRBJ2-2|.|.|TRBV5-5
TGTGCCAGCAGCCCGCCGGGTAACACCGGGGAGCTGTTTTTT
CASSPPGNTGELFF
>TRBJ2-1|TRBD2|.|TRBV2
TGTGCCACCAAGACTAGCGGGGGAATCTACACTGAGCAGTTCTTC
CATKTSGGIYTEQFF